This TCR beta chain was documented in a study of T cells in localized non-small cell lung cancer. Produced via immunoSEQ multiplex PCR; TCRdb's table is partial and in-frame only. The sample has 45,000 or so clones; around 90% are singletons. This CDR3 has 12 amino acids. The germline gives CDR1 SNHLY, CDR2 FYNNEI. V shed 7 bases and J 9 bases; nucleotides not matched to a gene: 6. This sequence was found in a woman aged 35-70 years with stage II lung adenocarcinoma. This chain connects TRBV2 to TRBJ2-1; 7 bases map to TRBD2. Sequenced material: PBMCs, taken before any cancer treatment. CDR3 bases: TGTGCCAGCACCACGCGGGGGACTGAGCAGTTCTTC. Translation: CASTTRGTEQFF.